The 18 T cell receptor beta chains listed next were all sequenced from one sample in a study of shared clonotypes between healthy human individuals. TCRdb's table, derived via immunoSEQ multiplex PCR, lists solely in-frame clones and lacks some. This sample has 500,000 or so clones; roughly 95% occur once, and the top ten carry around 0.066%. The specimen was naive CD4+ T cells sorted from blood. Subset meaning: CD45RA+ positively selected. The receptors stem from a woman aged 25 to 39 in good health.

The chain combines TRBV5-1 with TRBJ2-1; no firm D call. Trimming pared 1 base from V and 8 bases from J, leaving 13 bases between. CDR3 length equals 14 residues. Germline lookup yields CDR1 SGHRS and CDR2 YFSETQ. The CDR3 spells CASSLNYYSDEQFF. The CDR3 nucleotides read TGCGCCAGCAGCTTGAACTACTACAGCGATGAGCAGTTCTTC.

The chain is built from TRBV29-1 and TRBJ2-2; TRBD1 aligns across 10 bases. The CDR3 covers 14 residues. J was trimmed by 5 bases and V by 7 bases; bases with no gene match: 7. Germline V gives CDR1 SQVTM, CDR2 ANQGSEA. The CDR3 sequence is CSAGTGAITGELFF. The CDR3 DNA is TGCAGCGCCGGGACAGGGGCCATAACCGGGGAGCTGTTTTTT.

The chain recombines TRBV2 with TRBJ1-2, with D possibly TRBD1 on 6 matching bases. V shed 6 bases and J shed 7 bases, with 15 bases lying between them. The CDR3 runs to 13 residues. Germline values: CDR1 SNHLY, CDR2 FYNNEI. CDR3 residues: CASRGRGGLGYTF. CDR3 DNA: TGTGCCAGCAGGGGCAGGGGAGGGCTTGGCTACACCTTC.

The genes are TRBV28 and TRBJ2-7; maybe TRBD2 (7 bases). Germline values: CDR1 MDHEN, CDR2 SYDVKM. Trimming cost V 5 bases and J 0 bases, with 17 bases left between them. CDR3 size: 16 residues. CDR3 coding DNA: TGTGCCAGCAGTGGCCAAACCGGGGGGCTCTCCTACGAGCAGTACTTC. Residues: CASSGQTGGLSYEQYF. The full variable domain, with the rest looked up from reference TRBV28 and TRBJ2-7, is DVKVTQSSRYLVKRTGEKVFLECVQDMDHENMFWYRQDPGLGLRLIYFSYDVKMKEKGDIPEGYSVSREKKERFSLILESASTNQTSMYLCASSGQTGGLSYEQYFGPGTRLTVT.

This clone was observed once. The chain employs TRBV7-3 and TRBJ1-1; 7 bases map to TRBD1. V lost 5 bases, J lost 5 bases, and 5 bases stayed unmatched. CDR1 SGHTA and CDR2 FQGTGA come from the germline V gene. The CDR3 is 13 amino acids. This chain's CDR3 is CASSTSGGTEAFF. CDR3 DNA sequence: TGTGCCAGCAGCACATCAGGGGGAACTGAAGCTTTCTTT. Drawing the rest from reference TRBV7-3 and TRBJ1-1, the complete variable domain is GAGVSQTPSNKVTEKGKYVELRCDPISGHTALYWYRQSLGQGPEFLIYFQGTGAADDSGLPNDRFFAVRPEGSVSTLKIQRTERGDSAVYLCASSTSGGTEAFFGQGTRLTVV.

The rearrangement uses TRBV29-1 and TRBJ1-1, with D unresolved. Trimming removed 7 bases at V and 3 bases at J, with 15 bases between. Looked up from germline, CDR1 is SQVTM and CDR2 is ANQGSEA. The CDR3 extends over 13 amino acids. CDR3 sequence reads: CSALGREHTEAFF. The CDR3 DNA is TGCAGCGCCCTGGGGAGGGAACACACTGAAGCTTTCTTT. The complete variable domain, with remaining parts taken from reference TRBV29-1 and TRBJ1-1, reads SAVISQKPSRDICQRGTSLTIQCQVDSQVTMMFWYRQQPGQSLTLIATANQGSEATYESGFVIDKFPISRPNLTFSTLTVSNMSPEDSSIYLCSALGREHTEAFFGQGTRLTVV.

This chain links TRBV19 with TRBJ1-5, with D uncertain. There are 14 residues in the CDR3. The V gene's germline CDR1 is LNHDA and CDR2 SQIVND (reference sequence). Trimming left V 10 bases short and J 6 bases short, with 19 bases between. CDR3 bases: TGTGCCACCGCCCCAGTTGCCTCGGTTCAGCCCCAGCATTTT. This gives the protein CATAPVASVQPQHF.

This clone was seen more than once but under ten times. The gene calls are TRBV18 and TRBJ2-7; D ambiguous. V gave up 1 base and J gave up 2 bases, with 3 bases separating them. The CDR3 is 12 residues long. Germline V gives CDR1 KGHSH, CDR2 LQKENI. CDR3 in DNA: TGTGCCAGCTCACCACTCACCTACGAGCAGTACTTC. Residues: CASSPLTYEQYF.

The chain is built from TRBV6-5 and TRBJ1-1; D gene uncertain. The CDR3 sequence is 15 residues long. V was clipped by 10 bases and J by 4 bases, with 22 bases between them. Germline CDR1 and CDR2: MNHEY and SVGAGI. This chain's CDR3 is CATFTSAGDGTEAFF. The CDR3 coding sequence is TGTGCCACCTTTACATCCGCGGGAGACGGCACTGAAGCTTTCTTT.

The V and J genes are TRBV27 and TRBJ1-2, with D possibly being TRBD1 (5 bases). Per germline, CDR1 MNHEY and CDR2 SMNVEV (reference sequence). The CDR3 has 15 amino acids. The V end lost 5 bases, the J end lost 1 base, and 14 bases lay between the germline ends. CDR3 sequence (DNA): TGTGCCAGCAGTAGCCCCGGGCAGGGTAACTATGGCTACACCTTC. Translation gives CASSSPGQGNYGYTF.

The chain has TRBV7-2 and TRBJ2-1; 9 nucleotides align to TRBD2. CDR1 is SGHTA and CDR2 is FQGNSA in the germline V gene. CDR3 length equals 15 residues. V shed 6 bases, J shed 4 bases, and the junction held 7 bases outside the gene matches. The CDR3 DNA follows: TGTGCCAGCAGTCTTAGCGGGAGTGAGTACAATGAGCAGTTCTTC. Translated: CASSLSGSEYNEQFF.

The CDR3 sequence is CASSPPGRGQGGELFF. The DNA for the CDR3 is TGTGCCAGCAGCCCCCCGGGACGGGGCCAGGGCGGGGAGCTGTTTTTT. The chain recombines TRBV7-9 with TRBJ2-2; the D gene could be TRBD1 or TRBD2 (5 bases each). Between the trimmed V and J ends, which lost 5 bases and 7 bases, there was a span of 20 bases. The CDR3 loop spans 16 amino acids. CDR1 and CDR2 from the germline V gene are SEHNR and FQNEAQ (reference sequence).

The chain recombines TRBV18 with TRBJ2-5; no firm D call. The CDR3 covers 12 residues. V was trimmed by 6 bases and J by 2 bases, leaving 7 bases between them. Germline V gene sequence: CDR1 KGHSH, CDR2 LQKENI. The CDR3 nucleotides read TGTGCCAGCTCGGGCCCTCAAGAGACCCAGTACTTC. As protein: CASSGPQETQYF.

This chain's CDR3 is CASSSPQDRVRGYTF. The CDR3 region has the DNA TGTGCCAGCAGTTCCCCCCAAGACAGGGTGAGGGGCTACACCTTC. This chain links TRBV28 with TRBJ1-2; the match to TRBD1 covers 7 bases. J was trimmed by 8 bases and V by 4 bases; bases with no gene match: 13. The CDR3 is made up of 15 amino acids. The germline CDR1 and CDR2 sequences are MDHEN and SYDVKM.

The chain recombines TRBV28 with TRBJ2-3; D could derive from TRBD1 or TRBD2 (5 bases each). The CDR3 runs to 14 residues. The germline V gene has CDR1 MDHEN and CDR2 SYDVKM. Trimming removed 3 bases from V and 1 base from J, with 8 bases in between. CDR3 coding DNA: TGTGCCAGCAGTTTCGGGGACCGCACAGATACGCAGTATTTT. It codes for CASSFGDRTDTQYF.

Details on this clone: The identical CDR3 is also encoded by other nucleotide sequences in the sample. The chain joins TRBV7-7 to TRBJ2-5; 14 nucleotides align to TRBD2. The CDR3 is 16 residues long. V lost 3 bases to trimming and J lost 5 bases; unmatched junction nucleotides: 5. CDR1 and CDR2 (germline): SSHAT, FNYEAQ (reference sequence). The CDR3 loop reads CASSLRLAGGRETQYF. The DNA of the CDR3 is TGTGCCAGCAGCTTGAGACTAGCGGGAGGGCGGGAGACCCAGTACTTC.

This clone was seen once. The rearrangement joins TRBV27 to TRBJ2-1; 8 nucleotides match TRBD2. Germline CDR1 reads MNHEY; CDR2 reads SMNVEV (reference sequence). The CDR3 runs to 16 residues. The junction had 11 bases not matched to a gene; V was cut back by 1 base and J by 9 bases. CDR3 sequence (DNA): TGTGCCAGCAGTTTATTAATGGGACTAGTTTTCAGTGAGCAGTTCTTC. Protein product: CASSLLMGLVFSEQFF.

The rearrangement links TRBV10-3 to TRBJ2-7, with 10 bases that match TRBD2. Unmatched junction bases numbered 7, after V lost 10 bases and J lost 4 bases. Germline V lookup: CDR1 ENHRY, CDR2 SYGVKD. This CDR3 spans 13 amino acids. The CDR3 loop reads CATLAGAAYEQYF. In DNA, the CDR3 is TGTGCCACCCTAGCGGGAGCGGCATACGAGCAGTACTTC.